This T cell receptor (beta chain) was recorded in a study of blood T cell repertoires in COVID-19. Overall study context: Material from acute and convalescent COVID-19 was sourced from the United States, Italy and Spain.

CDR3 length: 14 residues. Germline V gives CDR1 LNHDA, CDR2 SQIVND (reference sequence). The V gene lost 7 bases and the J gene lost 4 bases, with 14 bases spanning the gap. In the original analysis: The authors estimated nucleated cell counts from reference gene primer amplification. The assay was immunoSEQ multiplex PCR, and TCRdb's table has in-frame clones only and misses some. The DNA gave D and trimming, while V, J and clone size come from that table. Among about 180,000 clones listed, approximately 85% were seen once. This chain uses TRBV19 with TRBJ1-5, with D possibly matching TRBD1 (5 bases). Sequenced: peripheral blood. The TCR sequence derives from a man older than 75 with COVID-19, enrolled during active disease. The DNA for the CDR3 is TGTGCCAGTAAGGCCTCAGGGCTGAATCAGCCCCAGCATTTT. Its translation is CASKASGLNQPQHF. Based on the CDR3 plus reference TRBV19 and TRBJ1-5, the full variable domain is DGGITQSPKYLFRKEGQNVTLSCEQNLNHDAMYWYRQDPGQGLRLIYYSQIVNDFQKGDIAEGYSVSREKKESFPLTVTSAQKNPTAFYLCASKASGLNQPQHFGDGTRLSIL.